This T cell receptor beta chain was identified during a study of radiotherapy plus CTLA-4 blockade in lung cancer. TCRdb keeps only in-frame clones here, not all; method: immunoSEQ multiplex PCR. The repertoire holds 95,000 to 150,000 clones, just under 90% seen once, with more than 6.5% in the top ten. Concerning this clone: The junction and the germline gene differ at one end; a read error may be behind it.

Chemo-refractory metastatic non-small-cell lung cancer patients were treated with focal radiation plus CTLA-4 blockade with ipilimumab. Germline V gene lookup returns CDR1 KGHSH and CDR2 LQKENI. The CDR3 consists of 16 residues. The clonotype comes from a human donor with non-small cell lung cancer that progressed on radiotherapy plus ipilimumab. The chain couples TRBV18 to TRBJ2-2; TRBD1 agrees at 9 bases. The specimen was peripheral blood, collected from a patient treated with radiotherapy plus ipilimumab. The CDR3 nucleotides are TGTGCCAGCTCCCCACAGGGGGCCTTAAACACCGGGGAGCTGTTTTTT. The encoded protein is CASSPQGALNTGELFF.